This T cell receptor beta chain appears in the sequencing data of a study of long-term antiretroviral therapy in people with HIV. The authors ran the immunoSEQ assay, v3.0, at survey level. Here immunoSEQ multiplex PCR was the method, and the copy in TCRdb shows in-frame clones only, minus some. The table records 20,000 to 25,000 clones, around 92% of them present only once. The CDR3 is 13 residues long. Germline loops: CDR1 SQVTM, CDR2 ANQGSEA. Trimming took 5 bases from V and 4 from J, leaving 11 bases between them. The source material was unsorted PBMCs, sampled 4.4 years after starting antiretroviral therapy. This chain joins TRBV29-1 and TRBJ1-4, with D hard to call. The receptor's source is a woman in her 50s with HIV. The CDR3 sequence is CSVLLTRNEKLFF. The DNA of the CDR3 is TGCAGCGTTCTTCTGACGCGTAATGAAAAACTGTTTTTT.